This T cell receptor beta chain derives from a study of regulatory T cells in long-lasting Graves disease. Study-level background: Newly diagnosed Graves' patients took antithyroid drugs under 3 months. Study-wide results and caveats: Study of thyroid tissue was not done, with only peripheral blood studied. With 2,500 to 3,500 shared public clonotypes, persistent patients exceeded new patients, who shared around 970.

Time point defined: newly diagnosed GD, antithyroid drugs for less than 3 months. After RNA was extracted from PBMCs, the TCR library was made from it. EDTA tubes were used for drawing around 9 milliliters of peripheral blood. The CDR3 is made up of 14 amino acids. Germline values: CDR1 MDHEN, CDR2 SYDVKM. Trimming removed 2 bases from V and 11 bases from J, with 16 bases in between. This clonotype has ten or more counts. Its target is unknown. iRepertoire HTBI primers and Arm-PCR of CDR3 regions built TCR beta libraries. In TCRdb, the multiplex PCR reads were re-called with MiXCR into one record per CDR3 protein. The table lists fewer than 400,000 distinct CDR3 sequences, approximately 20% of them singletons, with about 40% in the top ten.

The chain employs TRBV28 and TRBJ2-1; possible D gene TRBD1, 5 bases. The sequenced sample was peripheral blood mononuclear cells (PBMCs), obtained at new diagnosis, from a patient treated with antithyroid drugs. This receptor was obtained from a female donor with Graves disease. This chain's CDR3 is CASSLGAVLMQQFF. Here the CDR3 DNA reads TGTGCCAGCAGTTTAGGGGCGGTATTGATGCAGCAGTTCTTC.